One sample yielded the 28 T cell receptor beta chains listed below, sequenced in a study of post-analysis software for immune sequencing data (dated by TCRdb to between 2015 and 2017). Findings and caveats that apply to the study as a whole: A handful of TRBV segments, including TRBV5-6, TRBV5-1 and TRBV20-1, were significantly more frequent in patients than controls.

Receptors were amplified or captured by PCR. Sequencing used an Illumina HiSeq 2500. Unique molecular identifiers were incorporated into TCR beta cDNA libraries to reduce PCR and sequencing biases. In TCRdb, the public reads were trimmed at Q25 with fastp and aligned with MiXCR, with productive beta chains retained. All rows with the same CDR3 protein become a single entry with the most common DNA and genes. For this sample the table gives about 500,000 distinct CDR3 sequences, of which approximately 45% were detected only once. The biggest ten clones account for 9.5% to 13% of the sample. For these TCRs, the target antigens are not known. The material sequenced was blood. The receptors stem from a girl aged 5 to 17 with multiple sclerosis.

This clonotype appeared a few times. The chain recombines TRBV7-9 with TRBJ2-3; 10 nucleotides align to TRBD2. V shed 8 bases, J shed 4 bases, and the junction held 6 bases outside the gene matches. Germline V CDR1 and CDR2: SEHNR, FQNEAQ (reference sequence). The CDR3 extends over 14 amino acids. The CDR3 reads CASLAGDGADTQYF. The CDR3 DNA follows: TGTGCCAGCCTAGCGGGAGATGGGGCAGATACGCAGTATTTT.

The V and J genes are TRBV12-3 or TRBV12-4 and TRBJ2-1, with no clear D. The CDR3 loop spans 13 amino acids. V lost 6 bases and J lost 5, with 11 bases in between. In nucleotides, the CDR3 is TGTGCCAGCAGGAAAAACCCGAACAATGAGCAGTTCTTC. Translated: CASRKNPNNEQFF.

The chain is built from TRBV13 and TRBJ2-5; D may be TRBD2 (7 bases). Germline V gene data show CDR1 as PRHDT and CDR2 as FYEKMQ (reference sequence). Trimming removed 5 bases from V and 3 bases from J, with 10 bases in between. CDR3 length: 13 amino acids. The CDR3 region has the DNA TGTGCCAGCAGCCCGGGGGGCGAAGAGACCCAGTACTTC. Its translation: CASSPGGEETQYF.

This clonotype is a singleton in its sample. The chain carries TRBV7-9 and TRBJ2-1, with D possibly being TRBD2 (6 bases). The germline V gene has CDR1 SEHNR and CDR2 FQNEAQ (reference sequence). The CDR3 consists of 18 residues. V was clipped by 0 bases and J by 0 bases, with 15 bases between them. The CDR3 DNA reads as TGTGCCAGCAGCTTAGCGTTTTATGGGGGAGGCTCCTACAATGAGCAGTTCTTC. This encodes CASSLAFYGGGSYNEQFF.

This clonotype was seen more than once but under ten times. This chain connects TRBV12-3 or TRBV12-4 to TRBJ2-7; TRBD2 might be the D (5 bases). The V gene lost 3 bases and the J gene lost 1 base, with 7 bases spanning the gap. This CDR3 has 13 amino acids. CDR3 nucleotide sequence: TGTGCCAGCAGTTTCGGGATATCCTACGAGCAGTACTTC. Translation: CASSFGISYEQYF.

The genes are TRBV15 and TRBJ2-1; no reliable D call. The CDR3 contains 13 residues. CDR1 is LNHNV, CDR2 YYDKDF, per germline (reference sequence). V was shortened by 3 bases and J by 3 bases, with 6 bases between the two germline ends. The CDR3 loop reads CATSSPNYNEQFF. In nucleotides, the CDR3 is TGTGCCACCAGCAGTCCCAACTACAATGAGCAGTTCTTC.

On this clonotype itself: A much bigger clone sits one base away, suggesting this may be a read error. The rearrangement uses TRBV15 and TRBJ2-1, with TRBD2 as a possible D gene (6 bases). The CDR3 loop spans 15 amino acids. Germline lookup yields CDR1 LNHNV and CDR2 YYDKDF (reference sequence). V was shortened by 1 base and J by 13 bases, with 20 bases between the two germline ends. The DNA of the CDR3 is TGTGCCACCAGCAGAGGGACGGGAGCAGCAGAGACCCAGTTCTTC. Its translation is CATSRGTGAAETQFF.

The chain links TRBV20-1 to TRBJ2-3, with D perhaps assigned TRBD1 or TRBD2 (5 bases each). Looked up from germline, CDR1 is DFQATT and CDR2 is SNEGSKA (reference sequence). V was trimmed by 3 bases and J by 4 bases, leaving 17 bases between them. This CDR3 spans 15 amino acids. CDR3 nucleotides: TGCAGTGCTAGGGGGACCGAGCGCTCCCCAGATACGCAGTATTTT. Translation: CSARGTERSPDTQYF.

The V gene is TRBV10-3, the J gene TRBJ2-1; 7 nucleotides agree with TRBD1. Germline V lookup: CDR1 ENHRY, CDR2 SYGVKD. The CDR3 has 13 amino acids. The V and J ends lost 4 bases and 10 bases, in that order; junction bases with no gene match: 7. CDR3 DNA: TGTGCCATCAGTGGAGAGGGGGCGCAGGAGCAGTTCTTC. It is translated as CAISGEGAQEQFF.

The chain joins TRBV20-1 to TRBJ1-1; D is possibly TRBD1 (5 bases). Per the germline V gene, CDR1 is DFQATT and CDR2 is SNEGSKA (reference sequence). Trimming cost V 3 bases and J 5 bases, with 13 bases left between them. The CDR3 spans 13 residues. The CDR3 nucleotides read TGCAGTGCTAGTAGGGGAAAGGTGACTGAAGCTTTCTTT. It translates to CSASRGKVTEAFF.

As for this clonotype: The germline gene is not matched at one end of the junction; a read error may be the cause. The V and J genes are TRBV24-1 and TRBJ2-7; TRBD2 agrees at 7 bases. The J call is uncertain, as TRBJ2-5 better fits the DNA end. The CDR3 totals 18 residues. The germline CDR1 and CDR2 sequences are KGHDR and SFDVKD. For the CDR3, the DNA is TGTGCCACCAGTGATTTGCGGACTGCGGGGGTCGGGCAAGGGACCCAGTACTTC. Protein sequence: CATSDLRTAGVGQGTQYF.

This chain joins TRBV6-2 or TRBV6-3 and TRBJ2-1; unclear D gene. This CDR3 spans 15 amino acids. Trimming removed 3 bases at V and 2 bases at J, with 11 bases between. Germline V gene data show CDR1 as MNHEY and CDR2 as SVGEGT. The CDR3 region is CASSYWAAAYNEQFF. The CDR3, as DNA: TGTGCCAGCAGTTATTGGGCTGCCGCCTACAATGAGCAGTTCTTC.

This clonotype was seen a handful of times. The chain carries TRBV10-3 and TRBJ2-5; 9 bases align to TRBD1. The germline V gene has CDR1 ENHRY and CDR2 SYGVKD. Trimming at V came to 10 bases and at J to 6 bases, leaving 12 bases not matched to a gene. The CDR3 has 14 amino acids. The DNA for the CDR3 is TGTGCCACCACACAAACAGGGGGCGCGAAGACCCAGTACTTC. The encoded protein is CATTQTGGAKTQYF.

This sequence joins TRBV10-2 and TRBJ2-5; 7 positions match TRBD1. The DNA matches TRBJ2-7 better at its end, which makes the J call doubtful. This CDR3 comprises 14 residues. Germline V lookup: CDR1 WSHSY, CDR2 SAAADI. The chain's CDR3 is CASRLRQGVCEQYF. In DNA, the CDR3 is TGCGCCAGCAGGCTAAGGCAGGGGGTCTGCGAGCAGTACTTC.

Points on this clonotype: One junction end does not reproduce the germline sequence, and a read error may be involved. This chain uses TRBV11-2 with TRBJ2-1; a possible D gene is TRBD1 (7 bases). From germline, CDR1 is SGHAT and CDR2 FQNNGV. This CDR3 has 16 residues. The CDR3 bases are TGTACCAGCAGCTACGCGGGACAGCCCTCCTACAATGAGCAGTTCTTC. As protein: CTSSYAGQPSYNEQFF.

This clonotype was seen a handful of times. The V gene is TRBV6-1, the J gene TRBJ1-1; D may be TRBD1 (5 bases). Germline CDR1 is MNHNS and CDR2 is SASEGT. CDR3 size: 15 residues. Trimming stripped 1 base from V and 4 bases from J, with 13 bases between. The CDR3: CASSEEPGQSTEAFF. CDR3 in DNA: TGTGCCAGCAGTGAAGAACCGGGGCAGAGCACTGAAGCTTTCTTT.

This clonotype has only a few counts. The rearrangement joins TRBV18 to TRBJ2-4; TRBD2 matches 9 bases. Germline-derived CDR1 and CDR2 are KGHSH and LQKENI. There are 15 residues in the CDR3. V dropped 5 bases and J dropped 0; count of bases not matched to a gene: 2. Here the CDR3 reads CASSKLAGAKNIQYF. The CDR3 DNA reads as TGTGCCAGCTCAAAACTAGCGGGAGCCAAAAACATTCAGTACTTC.

The chain combines TRBV7-2 with TRBJ2-7; 8 nucleotides align to TRBD1. J gave up 0 bases and V 5 bases, and 6 bases lay outside the gene matches. Germline-derived CDR1 and CDR2 are SGHTA and FQGNSA. This CDR3 has 15 amino acids. CDR3 in amino acids: CASSAGGGDSYEQYF. CDR3 DNA: TGTGCCAGCAGCGCAGGGGGCGGGGACTCCTACGAGCAGTACTTC.

The chain recombines TRBV7-2 with TRBJ2-3; D unresolved. This CDR3 has 15 residues. CDR1 SGHTA and CDR2 FQGNSA come from the germline V gene. V was cut by 5 bases and J by 3 bases, with 15 bases left in between. In nucleotides, the CDR3 is TGTGCCAGCAGCCGAGTTATCCTTGGGACAGATACGCAGTATTTT. The encoded protein is CASSRVILGTDTQYF.

The sample holds a few counts of this clonotype. The gene calls are TRBV20-1 and TRBJ2-3; weak D call: TRBD1 (6 bases). The CDR3 has 11 residues. CDR1 is DFQATT, CDR2 SNEGSKA, per germline (reference sequence). V gave up 6 bases and J gave up 6 bases, with 10 bases separating them. The CDR3, as DNA: TGCAGTGCGGGGGCGGTTGATACGCAGTATTTT. Its protein is CSAGAVDTQYF.

This clonotype was found a few times. The CDR3 region is CASSKTSGRKDEQFF. CDR3 DNA sequence: TGTGCCAGCAGTAAGACTAGCGGGAGAAAGGATGAGCAGTTCTTC. The chain carries TRBV27 and TRBJ2-1; TRBD2 matches at 12 bases. J lost 8 bases, V lost 5 bases, and 7 bases had no gene match. Germline V lookup: CDR1 MNHEY, CDR2 SMNVEV (reference sequence). This CDR3 is 15 amino acids long.

This clonotype turned up a few times. The rearrangement links TRBV18 to TRBJ2-1, with a weak D call TRBD2 (5 bases). The germline V and J ends were trimmed by 2 bases and 4 bases, with 18 bases remaining between them. This CDR3 spans 17 amino acids. Per germline, CDR1 KGHSH and CDR2 LQKENI. The CDR3 DNA is TGTGCCAGCTCACCAATAGGTGGGAGAGGGCAGTACAATGAGCAGTTCTTC. It yields the protein CASSPIGGRGQYNEQFF.

About this clonotype itself: Given a much more abundant clone one base away, this may be a read error. The rearrangement uses TRBV6-6 and TRBJ2-7; TRBD2 is a possible D gene (6 bases). The closer fit of TRBJ2-5 to the DNA end suggests the J call may be wrong. The length of the CDR3 is 13 residues. CDR1 MNHNY and CDR2 SVGAGI come from the germline V gene (reference sequence). The CDR3: CASSYGLLGTQYF. In DNA, the CDR3 is TGTGCCAGCAGTTACGGACTACTAGGGACCCAGTACTTC.

The chain links TRBV25-1 to TRBJ1-1; TRBD1 might be the D (6 bases). V lost 2 bases, J lost 3 bases, and 7 bases lay in between. The CDR3 has 13 amino acids. Germline values: CDR1 MGHDK, CDR2 SYGVNS. This chain's CDR3 is CASSEKGDTEAFF. DNA of the CDR3: TGTGCCAGCAGTGAAAAGGGGGACACTGAAGCTTTCTTT.

There are a few counts of this clonotype. The V and J genes are TRBV7-6 and TRBJ2-7; no firm D call. Trimming took off 5 bases at V and 0 bases at J, with 14 bases between the two ends. CDR3 size: 15 residues. The germline CDR1 and CDR2 sequences are SGHVS and FNYEAQ. DNA for the CDR3: TGTGCCAGCAGCCCCCGGGCCGTCAGCTCCTACGAGCAGTACTTC. It translates to CASSPRAVSSYEQYF.

In its sample, this clonotype was seen a few times. The chain recombines TRBV29-1 with TRBJ2-2, with D possibly being TRBD1 or TRBD2 (5 bases each). The CDR3 runs to 15 residues. Trimming stripped 0 bases from V and 6 bases from J, with 14 bases between. Germline CDR1 and CDR2: SQVTM and ANQGSEA. The CDR3 nucleotides are TGCAGCGTTGAAGATTCCCGGGTGGGGGCCGGGGAGCTGTTTTTT. This gives the protein CSVEDSRVGAGELFF.

To note about this clonotype: One end of the junction fails to match germline, which may point to a read error. V usage is TRBV6-2 or TRBV6-3 and J usage is TRBJ2-7, with D possibly being TRBD2 (6 bases). Germline V gene lookup returns CDR1 MNHEY and CDR2 SVGEGT. The CDR3 sequence is 15 residues long. The CDR3 sequence is CASGYSRGRRYEQYF. The CDR3 DNA follows: TGTGCCAGCGGTTATTCGCGGGGACGGCGCTACGAGCAGTACTTC.

This clonotype occurred a few times. V gene TRBV20-1 combines with J gene TRBJ2-3; 9 bases match TRBD2. The CDR3 is 14 amino acids. Germline values: CDR1 DFQATT, CDR2 SNEGSKA (reference sequence). The V segment lost 6 bases and the J segment 1 base; nucleotides outside the gene matches: 5. CDR3 bases: TGCAGTGCCCCTTGGACTAGCGGCACAGATACGCAGTATTTT. Encoded protein: CSAPWTSGTDTQYF.